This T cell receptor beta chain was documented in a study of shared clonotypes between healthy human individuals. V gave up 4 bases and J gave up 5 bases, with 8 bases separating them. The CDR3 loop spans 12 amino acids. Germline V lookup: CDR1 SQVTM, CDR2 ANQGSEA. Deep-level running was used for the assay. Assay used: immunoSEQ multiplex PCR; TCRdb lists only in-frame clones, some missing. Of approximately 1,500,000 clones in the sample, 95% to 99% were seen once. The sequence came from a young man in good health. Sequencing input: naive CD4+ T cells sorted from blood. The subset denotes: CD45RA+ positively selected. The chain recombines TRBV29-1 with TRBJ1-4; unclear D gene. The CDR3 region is CSVGWANEKLFF. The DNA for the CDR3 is TGCAGCGTTGGTTGGGCGAATGAAAAACTGTTTTTT.